These 19 T cell receptor beta chains originate from one sample sequenced in a study of blood T cell repertoires in COVID-19. Measured with immunoSEQ multiplex PCR; TCRdb has only the in-frame clones, and not every one. The repertoire holds almost 400,000 clones, approximately 88% seen once, with 0.9% to 1% in the top ten. What was sequenced was PBMCs or T cells enriched from blood (not recorded which). Receptors originate from a woman in her twenties or thirties with acute COVID-19.

The rearrangement links TRBV28 to TRBJ2-7, with 8 positions matching TRBD1. CDR1 is MDHEN, CDR2 SYDVKM, per germline. The CDR3 is 15 amino acids. Unmatched junction bases numbered 5, after V lost 4 bases and J lost 0 bases. The CDR3 region is CASSSQDRGSYEQYF. Here the CDR3 DNA reads TGTGCCAGCAGTTCCCAAGACAGGGGCTCCTACGAGCAGTACTTC.

The genes are TRBV20-1 and TRBJ1-1, with D perhaps matching TRBD1 (6 bases). The V gene lost 3 bases and the J gene lost 3 bases, with 17 bases spanning the gap. The germline gives CDR1 DFQATT, CDR2 SNEGSKA (reference sequence). The CDR3 is made up of 15 amino acids. CDR3 DNA: TGCAGTGCTAGTCCCTTCGGGGGGCAGGACACTGAAGCTTTCTTT. Translated: CSASPFGGQDTEAFF.

This clone was detected a few times. The V call is TRBV3-1 (or the pseudogene TRBV3-2), the J call TRBJ2-7, with D possibly being TRBD2 (7 bases). The CDR3 consists of 15 residues. The V end was cut by 4 bases, the J end by 3 bases, with 16 bases between. Germline CDR1 LGHDT, CDR2 YNNKEL (reference sequence). CDR3 bases: TGTGCCAGCAGCCCAGATGGGAGGGGGTACTACGAGCAGTACTTC. Its translation: CASSPDGRGYYEQYF.

The V call is TRBV27, the J call TRBJ1-1; D possibly corresponds to TRBD1 (6 bases). The V and J ends lost 8 bases and 0 bases respectively, with 13 bases between them. Germline V CDR1 and CDR2: MNHEY, SMNVEV (reference sequence). CDR3 length equals 14 residues. The CDR3 DNA sequence: TGTGCCAGCGGGTTCCAGGGGATGAACACTGAAGCTTTCTTT. Translation gives CASGFQGMNTEAFF.

The rearrangement uses TRBV7-9 and TRBJ1-2; D not resolved. Per germline, CDR1 SEHNR and CDR2 FQNEAQ (reference sequence). With 2 bases removed from V and 3 bases from J, the gap between germline ends came to 10 bases. CDR3 size: 14 residues. DNA for the CDR3: TGTGCCAGCAGCTTACCATCCGGTGACTATGGCTACACCTTC. Translation gives CASSLPSGDYGYTF.

V and J are TRBV5-1 and TRBJ1-1; D is perhaps TRBD1 (6 bases). Trimming left V 3 bases short and J 1 base short, with 13 bases between. Germline V gene sequence: CDR1 SGHRS, CDR2 YFSETQ. CDR3 length equals 15 residues. The CDR3 DNA reads as TGCGCCAGCAGCTCGAACAGGGTGGGGAACACTGAAGCTTTCTTT. Translating it yields CASSSNRVGNTEAFF.

The V call is TRBV5-1, the J call TRBJ1-3; D is possibly TRBD1 (6 bases). Germline loops: CDR1 SGHRS, CDR2 YFSETQ. The CDR3 consists of 18 residues. V lost 1 base to trimming and J lost 0 bases, with 17 bases between them. Here the CDR3 reads CASSLYAQGAFSGNTIYF. The CDR3 DNA follows: TGCGCCAGCAGCTTGTATGCACAGGGCGCTTTCTCTGGAAACACCATATATTTT.

The chain links TRBV2 to TRBJ2-3, with D perhaps TRBD2 (6 bases). Between the trimmed V and J ends, which lost 4 bases and 1 base, there was a span of 12 bases. Germline V lookup: CDR1 SNHLY, CDR2 FYNNEI. This CDR3 has 15 residues. The CDR3 region has the DNA TGTGCCAGCAGTGGGAGGGCCAGGGGCACAGATACGCAGTATTTT. Protein product: CASSGRARGTDTQYF.

This chain uses TRBV18 with TRBJ1-2; possible D gene TRBD1, 5 bases. This CDR3 has 14 amino acids. V lost 3 bases and J lost 8, with 16 bases in between. CDR1 is KGHSH, CDR2 LQKENI, per germline. CDR3 bases: TGTGCCAGCTCACCGAACCAGGGATTTGAGGGCTACACCTTC. Residues: CASSPNQGFEGYTF. The variable domain in full, completed from reference TRBV18 and TRBJ1-2, reads NAGVMQNPRHLVRRRGQEARLRCSPMKGHSHVYWYRQLPEEGLKFMVYLQKENIIDESGMPKERFSAEFPKEGPSILRIQQVVRGDSAAYFCASSPNQGFEGYTFGSGTRLTVV.

The chain employs TRBV6-1 and TRBJ1-5, with TRBD1 identical over 11 bases. The trim removed 0 bases at V and 1 base at J, leaving 8 bases unmatched. Per the germline V gene, CDR1 is MNHNS and CDR2 is SASEGT. The CDR3 is 19 residues long. The CDR3 sequence is CASSEAPGQGARSNQPQHF. The CDR3 nucleotides read TGTGCCAGCAGTGAAGCGCCCGGACAGGGGGCGCGAAGCAATCAGCCCCAGCATTTT.

The V and J genes are TRBV6-5 and TRBJ2-7; TRBD2 agrees at 10 bases. CDR3 length: 15 amino acids. Germline values: CDR1 MNHEY, CDR2 SVGAGI. The V and J ends lost 2 bases and 0 bases, in that order; junction bases with no gene match: 1. For the CDR3, the DNA is TGTGCCAGCAGTTACATAGCGGGGGGCTCCTACGAGCAGTACTTC. It encodes CASSYIAGGSYEQYF.

V gene TRBV24-1 combines with J gene TRBJ1-3, with D perhaps matching TRBD1 (5 bases). V was pared by 5 bases and J by 4 bases, with 11 bases between. Germline CDR1 KGHDR, CDR2 SFDVKD. CDR3 length: 14 amino acids. As DNA, the CDR3 is TGTGCCACCAGTGTTGCGGGGCGCGGAAACACCATATATTTT. Translated, it gives CATSVAGRGNTIYF.

The chain carries TRBV19 and TRBJ1-1; 7 bases line up with TRBD1. CDR1 is LNHDA and CDR2 is SQIVND in the germline V gene (reference sequence). This CDR3 region has 13 residues. The J segment lost 3 bases and the V segment lost 6 bases, leaving 4 bases of the junction unmatched. The CDR3 spells CASRNRGHTEAFF. In nucleotides, the CDR3 is TGTGCCAGTAGAAACAGGGGTCACACTGAAGCTTTCTTT.

The chain recombines TRBV7-2 with TRBJ1-2, with TRBD1 matching 8 bases. CDR1 is SGHTA, CDR2 FQGNSA, per germline. The J segment lost 4 bases and the V segment lost 1 base, leaving 5 bases of the junction unmatched. The length of the CDR3 is 15 residues. The CDR3 sequence is CASSLGRGRVYGYTF. CDR3 DNA sequence: TGTGCCAGCAGCTTAGGCAGGGGGCGGGTCTATGGCTACACCTTC.

The chain joins TRBV5-4 to TRBJ2-5, with 10 bases that match TRBD1. The CDR3 loop spans 15 amino acids. CDR1 is SGHNT, CDR2 YYREEE, per germline (reference sequence). J gave up 4 bases and V 4 bases, and 7 bases lay outside the gene matches. CDR3 DNA: TGTGCCAGCAGCGACGTGACAGGGGGCCTAGAGACCCAGTACTTC. Its protein product is CASSDVTGGLETQYF.

The chain combines TRBV2 with TRBJ1-5; 9 nucleotides match TRBD1. The J segment lost 0 bases and the V segment lost 6 bases, leaving 12 bases of the junction unmatched. Germline V lookup: CDR1 SNHLY, CDR2 FYNNEI. The CDR3 loop spans 18 amino acids. CDR3 in amino acids: CASRKGTGSSYSNQPQHF. The CDR3 DNA reads as TGTGCCAGCAGAAAAGGGACAGGGAGCAGCTATAGCAATCAGCCCCAGCATTTT.

The rearrangement joins TRBV27 to TRBJ2-1; D is ambiguous. From germline, CDR1 is MNHEY and CDR2 SMNVEV (reference sequence). CDR3 size: 15 residues. Trimming cost V 2 bases and J 0 bases, with 8 bases left between them. The CDR3 reads CASSLRRSSYNEQFF. CDR3 nucleotides: TGTGCCAGCAGTTTAAGACGGAGCTCCTACAATGAGCAGTTCTTC.

This clone was counted a single time. This chain links TRBV30 with TRBJ2-7; 7 bases fit TRBD2. With 5 bases clipped from V and 0 bases from J, the junction kept 13 bases outside the gene matches. The germline gives CDR1 GTSNPN, CDR2 SVGIG (reference sequence). The CDR3 contains 16 residues. As DNA, the CDR3 is TGTGCCTGGCCCACCATTGGGAGGGCTGGCTCCTACGAGCAGTACTTC. As protein: CAWPTIGRAGSYEQYF. The complete variable domain, with remaining parts taken from reference TRBV30 and TRBJ2-7, reads SQTIHQWPATLVQPVGSPLSLECTVEGTSNPNLYWYRQAAGRGLQLLFYSVGIGQISSEVPQNLSASRPQDRQFILSSKKLLLSDSGFYLCAWPTIGRAGSYEQYFGPGTRLTVT.

The rearrangement uses TRBV5-1 and TRBJ1-5; TRBD1 aligns across 8 bases. This CDR3 is built from 16 residues. The germline V gene encodes CDR1 SGHRS and CDR2 YFSETQ. The trim removed 0 bases at V and 6 bases at J, leaving 8 bases unmatched. DNA for the CDR3: TGCGCCAGCAGCTTGGGGGCAGGGGGCGAGGGTCAGCCCCAGCATTTT. Translation gives CASSLGAGGEGQPQHF.